The TCR beta chain under discussion was sequenced for a study of Ad26.COV2.S vaccination and SARS-CoV-2 variants. TCRdb's table, derived via immunoSEQ multiplex PCR, lists solely in-frame clones and lacks some. Among some 340,000 clones, just over 85% were seen once, and the ten largest hold 1.9%. This CDR3 has 12 residues. V shed 2 bases and J shed 5 bases, with 3 bases lying between them. The germline gives CDR1 MNHEY, CDR2 SVGAGI. The sample's treatment: around 19 received Ad26.COV2.S at low or high dose, single or two shots; about 5 received placebo; per-sample allocation not given. Collection of samples fell on day 63 after the first vaccine or placebo injection.

The TCR comes from a person aged 18-60 years who received the Ad26.COV2.S COVID-19 vaccine or a placebo. Sequenced material: peripheral blood, taken in a trial of Ad26.COV2.S vaccine versus placebo. The gene calls are TRBV6-5 and TRBJ2-2, with unresolved D. This CDR3 is CASSYVTGELFF. The CDR3 bases are TGTGCCAGCAGTTACGTGACCGGGGAGCTGTTTTTT.